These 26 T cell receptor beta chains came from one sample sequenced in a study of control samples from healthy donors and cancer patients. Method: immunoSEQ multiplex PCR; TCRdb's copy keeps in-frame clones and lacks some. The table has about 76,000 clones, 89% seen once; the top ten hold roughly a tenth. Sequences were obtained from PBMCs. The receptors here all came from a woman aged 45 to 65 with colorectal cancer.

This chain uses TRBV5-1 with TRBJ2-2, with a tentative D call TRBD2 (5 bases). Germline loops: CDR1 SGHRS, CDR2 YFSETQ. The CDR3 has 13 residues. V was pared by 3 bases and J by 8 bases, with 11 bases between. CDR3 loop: CASSSGEGGELFF. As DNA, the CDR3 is TGCGCCAGCAGCTCCGGAGAGGGTGGGGAGCTGTTTTTT.

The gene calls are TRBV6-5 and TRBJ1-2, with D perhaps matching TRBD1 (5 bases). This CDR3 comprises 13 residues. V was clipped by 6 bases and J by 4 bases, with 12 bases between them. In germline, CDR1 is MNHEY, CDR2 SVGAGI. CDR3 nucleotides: TGTGCCAGCAGCTCCGGGGCTGCCTATGGCTACACCTTC. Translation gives CASSSGAAYGYTF.

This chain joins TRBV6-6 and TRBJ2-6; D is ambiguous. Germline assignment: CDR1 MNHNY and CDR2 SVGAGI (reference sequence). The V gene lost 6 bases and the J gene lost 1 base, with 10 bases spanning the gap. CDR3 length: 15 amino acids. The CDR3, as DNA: TGTGCCAGCAGGGGGTCCCTTTCTGGGGCCAACGTCCTGACTTTC. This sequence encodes CASRGSLSGANVLTF.

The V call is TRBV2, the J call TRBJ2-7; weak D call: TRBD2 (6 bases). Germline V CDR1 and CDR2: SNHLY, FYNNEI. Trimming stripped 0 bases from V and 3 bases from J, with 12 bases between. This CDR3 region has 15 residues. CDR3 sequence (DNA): TGTGCCAGCAGTGAAGCAGGAGGGCCGATCTACGAGCAGTACGTC. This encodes CASSEAGGPIYEQYV.

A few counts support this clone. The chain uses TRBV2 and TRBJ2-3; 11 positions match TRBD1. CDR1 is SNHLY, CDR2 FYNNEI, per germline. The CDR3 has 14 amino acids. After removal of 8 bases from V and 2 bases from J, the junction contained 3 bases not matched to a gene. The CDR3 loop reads CASAGQGVTDTQYF. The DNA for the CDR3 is TGTGCCAGCGCGGGACAGGGGGTCACAGATACGCAGTATTTT.

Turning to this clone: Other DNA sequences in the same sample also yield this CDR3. The chain's CDR3 is CASSQGNSPLHF. The CDR3 coding sequence is TGTGCCAGCAGCCAAGGGAATTCACCCCTCCACTTT. The chain uses TRBV14 and TRBJ1-6; no definite D call. Trimming shortened V by 1 base and J by 7 bases, and 2 bases separated the two germline ends. From germline, CDR1 is SGHDN and CDR2 FVKESK. This CDR3 comprises 12 residues.

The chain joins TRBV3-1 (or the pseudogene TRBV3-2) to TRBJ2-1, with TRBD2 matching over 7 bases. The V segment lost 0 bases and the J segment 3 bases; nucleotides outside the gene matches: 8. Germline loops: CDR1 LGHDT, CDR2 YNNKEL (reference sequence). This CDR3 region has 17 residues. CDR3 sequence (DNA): TGTGCCAGCAGCCAAGATTTTGCAGCGGGGAACTACAATGAGCAGTTCTTC. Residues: CASSQDFAAGNYNEQFF.

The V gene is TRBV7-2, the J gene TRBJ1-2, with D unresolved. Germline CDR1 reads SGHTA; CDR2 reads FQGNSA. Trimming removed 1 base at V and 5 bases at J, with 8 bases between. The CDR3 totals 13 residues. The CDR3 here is CASSLVELYGYTF. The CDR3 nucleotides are TGTGCCAGCAGCTTAGTAGAGCTTTATGGCTACACCTTC.

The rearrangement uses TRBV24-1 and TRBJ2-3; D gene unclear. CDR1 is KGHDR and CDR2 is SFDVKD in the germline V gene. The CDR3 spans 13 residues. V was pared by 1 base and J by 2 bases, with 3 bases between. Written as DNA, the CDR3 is TGTGCCACCAGTGATTTCTCCACAGATACGCAGTATTTT. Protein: CATSDFSTDTQYF.

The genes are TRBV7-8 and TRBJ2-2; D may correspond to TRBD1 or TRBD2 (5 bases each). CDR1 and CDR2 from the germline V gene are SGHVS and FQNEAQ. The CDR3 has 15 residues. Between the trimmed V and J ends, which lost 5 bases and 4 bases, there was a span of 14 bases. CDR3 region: CASSVQGRGTGELFF. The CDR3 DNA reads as TGTGCCAGCAGCGTTCAGGGACGTGGCACCGGGGAGCTGTTTTTT.

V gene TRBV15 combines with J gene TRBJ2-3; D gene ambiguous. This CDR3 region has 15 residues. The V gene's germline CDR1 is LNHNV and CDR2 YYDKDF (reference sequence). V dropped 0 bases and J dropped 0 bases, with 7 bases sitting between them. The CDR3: CATSRDSLSTDTQYF. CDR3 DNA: TGTGCCACCAGCAGAGATTCTTTGAGCACAGATACGCAGTATTTT.

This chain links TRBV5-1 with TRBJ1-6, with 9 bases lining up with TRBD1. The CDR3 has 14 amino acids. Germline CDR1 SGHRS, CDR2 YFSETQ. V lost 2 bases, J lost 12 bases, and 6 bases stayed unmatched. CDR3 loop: CASSFGQGQVPLHF. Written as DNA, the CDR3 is TGCGCCAGCAGCTTTGGACAGGGGCAGGTACCCCTCCACTTT.

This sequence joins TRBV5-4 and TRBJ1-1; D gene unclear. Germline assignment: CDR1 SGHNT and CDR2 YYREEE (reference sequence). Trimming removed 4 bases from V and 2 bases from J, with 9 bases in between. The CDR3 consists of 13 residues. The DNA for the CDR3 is TGTGCCAGCAGCCGAGCAGGAAACACTGAAGCTTTCTTT. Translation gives CASSRAGNTEAFF.

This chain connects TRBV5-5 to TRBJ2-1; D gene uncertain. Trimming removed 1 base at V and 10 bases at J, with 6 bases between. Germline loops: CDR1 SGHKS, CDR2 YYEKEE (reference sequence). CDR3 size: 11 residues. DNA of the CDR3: TGTGCCAGCAGCTTGAGAGTCGAGCAGTTCTTC. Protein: CASSLRVEQFF.

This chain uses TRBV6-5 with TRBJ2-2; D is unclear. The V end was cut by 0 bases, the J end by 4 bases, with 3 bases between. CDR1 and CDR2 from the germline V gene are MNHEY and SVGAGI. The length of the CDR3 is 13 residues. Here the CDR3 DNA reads TGTGCCAGCAGTTACTCGGCCACCGGGGAGCTGTTTTTT. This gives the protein CASSYSATGELFF.

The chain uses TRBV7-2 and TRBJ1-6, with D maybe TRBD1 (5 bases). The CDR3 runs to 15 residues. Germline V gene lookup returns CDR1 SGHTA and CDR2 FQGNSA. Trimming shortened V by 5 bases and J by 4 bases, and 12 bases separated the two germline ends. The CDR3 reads CASSPRDGYNSPLHF. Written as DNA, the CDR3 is TGTGCCAGCAGCCCCCGGGACGGATATAATTCACCCCTCCACTTT.

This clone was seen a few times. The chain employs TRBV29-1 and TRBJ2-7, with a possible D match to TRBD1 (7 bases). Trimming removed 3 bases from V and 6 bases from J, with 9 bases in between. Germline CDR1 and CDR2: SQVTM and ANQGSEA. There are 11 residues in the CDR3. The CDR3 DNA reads TGCAGCGTTGAGGAGGGGGCCGAGCAGTACGTC. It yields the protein CSVEEGAEQYV.

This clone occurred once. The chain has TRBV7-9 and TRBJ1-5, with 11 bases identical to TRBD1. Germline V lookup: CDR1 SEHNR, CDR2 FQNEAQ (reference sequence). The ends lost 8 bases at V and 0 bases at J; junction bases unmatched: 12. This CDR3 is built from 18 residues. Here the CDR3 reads CASGPRDRGIISNQPQHF. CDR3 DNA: TGTGCCAGCGGCCCCCGGGACAGGGGGATCATTAGCAATCAGCCCCAGCATTTT.

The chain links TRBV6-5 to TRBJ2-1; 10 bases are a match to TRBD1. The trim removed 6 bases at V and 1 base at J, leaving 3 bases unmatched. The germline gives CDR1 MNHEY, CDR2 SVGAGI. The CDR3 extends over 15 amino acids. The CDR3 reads CASRGGQGSYNEQFF. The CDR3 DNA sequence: TGTGCCAGCAGGGGGGGACAGGGGTCCTACAATGAGCAGTTCTTC.

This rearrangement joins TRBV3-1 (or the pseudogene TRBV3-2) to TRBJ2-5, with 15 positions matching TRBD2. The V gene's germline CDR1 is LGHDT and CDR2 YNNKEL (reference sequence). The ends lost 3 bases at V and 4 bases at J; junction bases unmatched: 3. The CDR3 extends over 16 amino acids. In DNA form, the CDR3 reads TGTGCCAGCAGCCAGGGACTAGCGGGGGGATCAGAGACCCAGTACTTC. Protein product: CASSQGLAGGSETQYF.

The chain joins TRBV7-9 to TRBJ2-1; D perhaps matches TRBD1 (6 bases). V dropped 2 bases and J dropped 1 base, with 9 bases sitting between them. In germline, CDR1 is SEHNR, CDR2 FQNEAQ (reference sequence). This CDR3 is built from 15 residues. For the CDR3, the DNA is TGTGCCAGCAGCTTAAGGCAGGGGTCCTACAATGAGCAGTTCTTC. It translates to CASSLRQGSYNEQFF.

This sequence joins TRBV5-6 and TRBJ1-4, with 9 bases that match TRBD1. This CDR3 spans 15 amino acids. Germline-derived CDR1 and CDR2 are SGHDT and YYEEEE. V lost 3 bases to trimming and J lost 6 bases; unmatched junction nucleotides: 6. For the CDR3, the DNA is TGTGCCAGCAGCTGGGGGACAGGGCGACATGAAAAACTGTTTTTT. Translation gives CASSWGTGRHEKLFF. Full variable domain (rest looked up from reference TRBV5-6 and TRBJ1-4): DAGVTQSPTHLIKTRGQQVTLRCSPKSGHDTVSWYQQALGQGPQFIFQYYEEEERQRGNFPDRFSGHQFPNYSSELNVNALLLGDSALYLCASSWGTGRHEKLFFGSGTQLSVL.

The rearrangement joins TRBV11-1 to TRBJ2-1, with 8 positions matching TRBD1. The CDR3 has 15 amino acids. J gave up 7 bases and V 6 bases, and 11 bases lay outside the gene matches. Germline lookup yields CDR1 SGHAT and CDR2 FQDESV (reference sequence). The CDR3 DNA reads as TGTGCCAGCAGTTTCCAGGGGGCGGGTGGTAATGAGCAGTTCTTC. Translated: CASSFQGAGGNEQFF.

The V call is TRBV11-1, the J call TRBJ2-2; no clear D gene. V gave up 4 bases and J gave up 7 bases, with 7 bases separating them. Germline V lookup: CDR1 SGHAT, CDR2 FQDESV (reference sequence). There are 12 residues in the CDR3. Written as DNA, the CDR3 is TGTGCCAGCAGCTGGGCGCGCGGGGAGCTGTTTTTT. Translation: CASSWARGELFF.

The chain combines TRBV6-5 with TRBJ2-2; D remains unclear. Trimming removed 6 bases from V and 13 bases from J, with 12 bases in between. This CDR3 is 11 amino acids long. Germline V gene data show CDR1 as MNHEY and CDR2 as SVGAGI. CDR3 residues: CASSQISGLFF. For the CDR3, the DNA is TGTGCCAGCAGCCAAATTTCGGGGCTGTTTTTT.

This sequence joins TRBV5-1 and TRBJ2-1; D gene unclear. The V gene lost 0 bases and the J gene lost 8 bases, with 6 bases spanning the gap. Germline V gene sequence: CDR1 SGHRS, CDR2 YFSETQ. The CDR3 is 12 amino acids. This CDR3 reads CASSLEWHEQFF. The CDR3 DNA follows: TGCGCCAGCAGCTTGGAGTGGCATGAGCAGTTCTTC.